This T cell receptor beta chain came from a study of blood T cell repertoires in COVID-19. Across the whole study: The samples span acute and convalescent COVID-19 from the United States, Italy and Spain.

Original data processing: The authors estimated nucleated cell counts from reference gene primer amplification. Profiled with immunoSEQ multiplex PCR; TCRdb holds only in-frame clones, not every one. The V and J calls and clone size are taken from that table; D and trimming were inferred from the DNA. Among fewer than 300,000 clones listed, approximately 82% were seen once. Input material: peripheral blood. The clonotype originates from a young woman with acute or convalescent COVID-19.

CDR3 in amino acids: CASSEQGFGYGYTF. The CDR3 DNA reads as TGTGCCAGCAGCGAGCAGGGTTTCGGGTATGGCTACACCTTC. The chain combines TRBV6-5 with TRBJ1-2, with D possibly TRBD1 on 5 matching bases. V gave up 6 bases and J gave up 5 bases, with 16 bases separating them. This CDR3 has 14 amino acids. Germline V CDR1 and CDR2: MNHEY, SVGAGI.